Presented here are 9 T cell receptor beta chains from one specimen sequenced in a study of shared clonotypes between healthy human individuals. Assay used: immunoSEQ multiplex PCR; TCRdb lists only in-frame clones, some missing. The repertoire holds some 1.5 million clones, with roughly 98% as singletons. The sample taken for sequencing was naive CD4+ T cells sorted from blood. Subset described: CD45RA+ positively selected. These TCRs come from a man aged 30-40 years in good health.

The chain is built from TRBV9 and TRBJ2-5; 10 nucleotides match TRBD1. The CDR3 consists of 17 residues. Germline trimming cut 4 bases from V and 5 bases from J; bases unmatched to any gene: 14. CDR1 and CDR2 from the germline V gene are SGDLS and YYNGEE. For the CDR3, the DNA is TGTGCCAGCAGCACCACCGCCGGGACAGGGGTCGGTGAGACCCAGTACTTC. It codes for CASSTTAGTGVGETQYF.

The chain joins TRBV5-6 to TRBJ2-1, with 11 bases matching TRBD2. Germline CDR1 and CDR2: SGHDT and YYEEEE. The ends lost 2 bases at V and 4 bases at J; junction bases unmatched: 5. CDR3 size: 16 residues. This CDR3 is CASSLNRLAGYNEQFF. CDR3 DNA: TGTGCCAGCAGCTTAAACCGACTAGCGGGATACAATGAGCAGTTCTTC.

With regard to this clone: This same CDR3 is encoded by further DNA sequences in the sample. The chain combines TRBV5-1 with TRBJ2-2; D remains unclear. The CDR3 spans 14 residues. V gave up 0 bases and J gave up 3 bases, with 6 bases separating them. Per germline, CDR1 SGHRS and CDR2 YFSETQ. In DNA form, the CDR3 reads TGCGCCAGCAGCTTGGGTTCGGACACCGGGGAGCTGTTTTTT. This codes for CASSLGSDTGELFF. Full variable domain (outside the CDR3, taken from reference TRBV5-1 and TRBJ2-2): KAGVTQTPRYLIKTRGQQVTLSCSPISGHRSVSWYQQTPGQGLQFLFEYFSETQRNKGNFPGRFSGRQFSNSRSEMNVSTLELGDSALYLCASSLGSDTGELFFGEGSRLTVL.

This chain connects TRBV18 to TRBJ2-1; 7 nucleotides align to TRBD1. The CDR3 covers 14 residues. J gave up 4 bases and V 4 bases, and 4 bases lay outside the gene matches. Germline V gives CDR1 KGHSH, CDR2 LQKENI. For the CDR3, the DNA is TGTGCCAGCTCACTAGGACAGGTATACAATGAGCAGTTCTTC. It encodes CASSLGQVYNEQFF.

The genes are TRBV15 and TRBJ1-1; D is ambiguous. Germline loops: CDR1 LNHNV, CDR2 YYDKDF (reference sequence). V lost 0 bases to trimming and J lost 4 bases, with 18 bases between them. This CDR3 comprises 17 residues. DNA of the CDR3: TGTGCCACCAGCAGAGATCCCCTACTTACCCGGCCCACTGAAGCTTTCTTT. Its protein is CATSRDPLLTRPTEAFF. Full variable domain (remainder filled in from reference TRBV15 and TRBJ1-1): DAMVIQNPRYQVTQFGKPVTLSCSQTLNHNVMYWYQQKSSQAPKLLFHYYDKDFNNEADTPDNFQSRRPNTSFCFLDIRSPGLGDTAMYLCATSRDPLLTRPTEAFFGQGTRLTVV.

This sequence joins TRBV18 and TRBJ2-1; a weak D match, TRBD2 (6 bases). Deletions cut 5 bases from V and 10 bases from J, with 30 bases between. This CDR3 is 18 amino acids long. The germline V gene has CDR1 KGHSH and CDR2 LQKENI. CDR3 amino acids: CASSETGDRGGLVGEQFF. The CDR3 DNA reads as TGTGCCAGCTCAGAGACGGGGGACCGGGGAGGCCTAGTTGGGGAGCAGTTCTTC.

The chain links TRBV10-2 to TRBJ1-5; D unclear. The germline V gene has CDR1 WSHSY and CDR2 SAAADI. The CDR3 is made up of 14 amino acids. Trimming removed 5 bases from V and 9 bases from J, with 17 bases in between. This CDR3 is CASSLGSGMTPQHF. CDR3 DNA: TGCGCCAGCAGTTTGGGTTCCGGAATGACGCCCCAGCATTTT.

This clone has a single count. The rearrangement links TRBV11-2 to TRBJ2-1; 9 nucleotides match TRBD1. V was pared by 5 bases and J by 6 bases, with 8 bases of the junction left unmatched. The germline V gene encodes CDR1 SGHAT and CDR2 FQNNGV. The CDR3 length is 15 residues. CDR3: CASSPGTGLFNEQFF. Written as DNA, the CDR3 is TGTGCCAGCAGCCCCGGGACAGGGCTTTTCAATGAGCAGTTCTTC.

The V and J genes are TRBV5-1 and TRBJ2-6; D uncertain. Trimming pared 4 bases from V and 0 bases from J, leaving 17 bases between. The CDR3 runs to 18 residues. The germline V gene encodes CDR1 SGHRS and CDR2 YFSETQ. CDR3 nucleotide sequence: TGCGCCAGCAGCCACGGGTTACTGGACCGCTCTGGGGCCAACGTCCTGACTTTC. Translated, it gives CASSHGLLDRSGANVLTF.